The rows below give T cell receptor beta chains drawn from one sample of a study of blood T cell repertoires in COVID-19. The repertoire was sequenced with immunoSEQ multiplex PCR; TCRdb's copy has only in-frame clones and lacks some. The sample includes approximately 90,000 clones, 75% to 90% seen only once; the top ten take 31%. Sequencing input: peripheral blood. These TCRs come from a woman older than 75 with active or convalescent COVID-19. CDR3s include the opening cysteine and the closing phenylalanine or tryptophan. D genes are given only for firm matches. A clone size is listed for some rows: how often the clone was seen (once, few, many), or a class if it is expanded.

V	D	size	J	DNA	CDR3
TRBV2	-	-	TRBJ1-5	TGTGCCAGCAGCGATGCGTTCGGTCAGCCCCAGCATTTT	CASSDAFGQPQHF
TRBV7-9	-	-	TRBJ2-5	TGTGCCAGCAGCTTAATGGACACCTCCCAAGAGACCCAGTACTTC	CASSLMDTSQETQYF
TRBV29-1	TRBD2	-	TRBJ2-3	TGCAGCGTTGATGGGACTAGCGGACGCACAGATACGCAGTATTTT	CSVDGTSGRTDTQYF
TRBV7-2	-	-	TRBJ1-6	TGTGCCAGCAGGGAGAGGGTTAAGAATTCACCCCTCCACTTT	CASRERVKNSPLHF
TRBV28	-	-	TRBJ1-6	TGTGCCAGCAGACTCGAGGGCGGAGGGAATTCACCCCTCCACTTT	CASRLEGGGNSPLHF
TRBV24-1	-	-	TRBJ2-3	TGTGCCACCAGTGATTTGAAGGGGGACGGAGACCCTAGCACAGATACGCAGTATTTT	CATSDLKGDGDPSTDTQYF
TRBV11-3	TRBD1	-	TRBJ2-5	TGTGCCAGCAGCCCCCGGACAGGGGGCGATGAGACCCAGTACTTC	CASSPRTGGDETQYF
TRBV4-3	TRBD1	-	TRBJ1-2	TGCGCCAGCAGCCAAGCACAGGGGGCGGGTTATGGCTACACCTTC	CASSQAQGAGYGYTF
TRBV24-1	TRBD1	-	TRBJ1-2	TGTGCCACCAGTGAAACGGACAGGGGAGTGGCTGGCTACACCTTC	CATSETDRGVAGYTF
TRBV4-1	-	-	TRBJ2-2	TGCGCCAGCAGCCAGCTGGAGGCGAACACCGGGGAGCTGTTTTTT	CASSQLEANTGELFF
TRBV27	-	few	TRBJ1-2	TGTGCCAGCAGTCCGGTCCACTCTAACTATGGCTACACCTTC	CASSPVHSNYGYTF
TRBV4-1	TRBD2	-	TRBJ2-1	TGCGCCAGCAGCCAAGAGAAGCGGGGGCCCCTCCAAGAGCAGTTCTTC	CASSQEKRGPLQEQFF
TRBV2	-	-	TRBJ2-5	TGTGCCAGCTCTCTTCACAACCAAGAGACCCAGTACTTC	CASSLHNQETQYF
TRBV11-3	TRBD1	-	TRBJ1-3	TGTGCCAGCAGCAAGGACAGGGTGAGCTCTGGAAACACCATATATTTT	CASSKDRVSSGNTIYF
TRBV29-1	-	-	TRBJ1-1	TGCAGCGTTCGGACAACGAACACTGAAGCTTTCTTT	CSVRTTNTEAFF
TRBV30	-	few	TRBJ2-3	TGTGCCTGGAAGAGCGAAAGCACAGATACGCAGTATTTT	CAWKSESTDTQYF
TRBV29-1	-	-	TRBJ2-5	TGCAGCGTTGTAAGACTATTCGCAGAGACCCAGTACTTC	CSVVRLFAETQYF